This passage covers 19 T cell receptor beta chains from one sample sequenced in a study of blood T cell repertoires in COVID-19. The protocol was immunoSEQ multiplex PCR, while the TCRdb copy is restricted to in-frame clones and leaves out a portion. The top ten clones hold roughly 5.2% of a sample with 85,000 to 120,000 clones, around 87% of them seen once. Sequencing was done on a sample of peripheral blood. These receptors all stem from a woman in her fifties or sixties with COVID-19, enrolled during active disease.

The V and J genes are TRBV24-1 and TRBJ2-2; D possibly corresponds to TRBD1 (6 bases). Germline V lookup: CDR1 KGHDR, CDR2 SFDVKD. The ends were cut back, 3 bases at V and 6 bases at J, with 10 bases in the middle. This CDR3 contains 14 residues. The CDR3 spells CATSDPTGPGELFF. In nucleotides, the CDR3 is TGTGCCACCAGTGATCCCACAGGGCCCGGGGAGCTGTTTTTT.

The chain has TRBV5-8 and TRBJ1-5; D is perhaps TRBD1 (6 bases). V was clipped by 0 bases and J by 3 bases, with 13 bases between them. Per germline, CDR1 SGHTS and CDR2 YDEGEE. CDR3 length equals 16 residues. The CDR3 DNA reads TGTGCCAGCAGCTTGGGGGACCGGACAGACAATCAGCCCCAGCATTTT. It encodes CASSLGDRTDNQPQHF. The variable domain in full, completed from reference TRBV5-8 and TRBJ1-5, reads EAGVTQSPTHLIKTRGQQATLRCSPISGHTSVYWYQQALGLGLQFLLWYDEGEERNRGNFPPRFSGRQFPNYSSELNVNALELEDSALYLCASSLGDRTDNQPQHFGDGTRLSIL.

This clone was observed a few times. The rearrangement uses TRBV4-2 and TRBJ1-1; 9 nucleotides match TRBD1. The CDR3 is 12 amino acids. Trimming removed 3 bases from V and 12 bases from J; junction bases left unmatched: 5. Germline V gene sequence: CDR1 LGHNA, CDR2 YNFKEQ. The CDR3 DNA reads as TGTGCCAGCAGCCACCAGGGACAGGGCCCTTTCTTT. This encodes CASSHQGQGPFF.

V gene TRBV5-1 combines with J gene TRBJ1-6, with TRBD1 as a possible D gene (6 bases). Looked up from germline, CDR1 is SGHRS and CDR2 is YFSETQ. The CDR3 has 12 amino acids. The ends were cut back, 2 bases at V and 13 bases at J, with 10 bases in the middle. The CDR3 coding sequence is TGCGCCAGCAGCTTTGCCCAGGGGCCCCTCCACTTT. Its protein is CASSFAQGPLHF.

This sequence joins TRBV18 and TRBJ1-5, with TRBD1 matching 7 bases. Trimming took 3 bases from V and 0 from J; bases not matched to a gene: 2. Germline V lookup: CDR1 KGHSH, CDR2 LQKENI. This CDR3 is 15 amino acids long. For the CDR3, the DNA is TGTGCCAGCTCACCCGACAGGGATAGCAATCAGCCCCAGCATTTT. It codes for CASSPDRDSNQPQHF.

The CDR3 region has the DNA TGTGCCAGCAGCTTGCCCCCGGGAGATACGCAGTATTTT. It encodes CASSLPPGDTQYF. The J gene is TRBJ2-3, the V gene TRBV5-4; D remains unclear. CDR1 and CDR2 (germline): SGHNT, YYREEE (reference sequence). The CDR3 has 13 amino acids. Trimming shortened V by 1 base and J by 5 bases, and 8 bases separated the two germline ends.

This chain joins TRBV14 and TRBJ1-2; TRBD1 agrees at 10 bases. The CDR3 has 15 residues. After removal of 5 bases from V and 4 bases from J, the junction contained 7 bases not matched to a gene. The germline gives CDR1 SGHDN, CDR2 FVKESK. Here the CDR3 reads CASSVRTGGVYGYTF. Written as DNA, the CDR3 is TGTGCCAGCAGCGTCCGGACAGGGGGGGTCTATGGCTACACCTTC.

For the CDR3, the DNA is TGTGCCACCAGTGATAGCCTGAACCTCTATGGCTACACCTTC. Protein product: CATSDSLNLYGYTF. The chain combines TRBV24-1 with TRBJ1-2; no firm D call. Germline V lookup: CDR1 KGHDR, CDR2 SFDVKD. V was clipped by 3 bases and J by 4 bases, with 11 bases between them. The CDR3 contains 14 residues.

This sequence joins TRBV7-2 and TRBJ2-7; a possible D gene is TRBD1 (6 bases). Trimming stripped 1 base from V and 0 bases from J, with 10 bases between. The V gene's germline CDR1 is SGHTA and CDR2 FQGNSA. This CDR3 has 15 residues. CDR3 region: CASSLVTGSSYEQYF. CDR3 sequence (DNA): TGTGCCAGCAGCTTAGTTACAGGGAGCTCCTACGAGCAGTACTTC.

This clone was counted once. The rearrangement links TRBV3-1 (or the pseudogene TRBV3-2) to TRBJ2-5; the match to TRBD2 covers 10 bases. The length of the CDR3 is 15 residues. CDR1 is LGHDT, CDR2 YNNKEL, per germline (reference sequence). Losses at the gene ends were 2 bases for V and 5 bases for J; bases not matched to a gene: 5. The chain's CDR3 is CASSQQTSGDETQYF. CDR3 sequence (DNA): TGTGCCAGCAGCCAACAAACTAGCGGGGACGAGACCCAGTACTTC.

This chain connects TRBV30 to TRBJ1-5; perhaps TRBD1 as D (6 bases). This CDR3 region has 16 residues. CDR1 is GTSNPN, CDR2 SVGIG, per germline (reference sequence). Trimming cost V 5 bases and J 7 bases, with 24 bases left between them. The CDR3 sequence: CAWSGASGVGNQPQHF. CDR3 nucleotide sequence: TGTGCCTGGTCAGGAGCGTCAGGGGTTGGGAACCAGCCCCAGCATTTT.

The chain joins TRBV7-3 to TRBJ2-5, with 12 positions matching TRBD2. This CDR3 is built from 16 residues. Germline V gene lookup returns CDR1 SGHTA and CDR2 FQGTGA. V lost 0 bases and J lost 2; bases outside the gene matches: 1. CDR3 in amino acids: CASSLTGTSGQETQYF. DNA of the CDR3: TGTGCCAGCAGCTTAACAGGGACTAGCGGGCAAGAGACCCAGTACTTC.

V usage is TRBV5-1 and J usage is TRBJ2-3, with D possibly matching TRBD2 (6 bases). The CDR3 runs to 15 residues. The V and J ends lost 6 bases and 1 base respectively, with 15 bases between them. Germline V gene data show CDR1 as SGHRS and CDR2 as YFSETQ. The CDR3 here is CASNGGGAGTDTQYF. In nucleotides, the CDR3 is TGCGCCAGCAATGGTGGCGGGGCGGGCACAGATACGCAGTATTTT.

The chain combines TRBV5-6 with TRBJ1-2; 8 nucleotides agree with TRBD1. Unmatched junction bases numbered 20, after V lost 4 bases and J lost 3 bases. The CDR3 is made up of 19 amino acids. Germline CDR1 is SGHDT and CDR2 is YYEEEE. Here the CDR3 reads CASSGRRTGPRGSDYGYTF. The CDR3 bases are TGTGCCAGCAGCGGGCGGCGGACAGGGCCCAGGGGCTCTGACTATGGCTACACCTTC.

V is TRBV6-1 and J is TRBJ1-3, with a weak D call TRBD1 (6 bases). The V end was cut by 1 base, the J end by 14 bases, with 15 bases between. The CDR3 is 13 residues long. Germline V gene data show CDR1 as MNHNS and CDR2 as SASEGT. The CDR3 loop reads CASSEDRGGAVYF. As DNA, the CDR3 is TGTGCCAGCAGTGAAGACCGGGGGGGCGCTGTATATTTT.

V usage is TRBV7-9 and J usage is TRBJ1-6; weak D call: TRBD1 (5 bases). The germline CDR1 and CDR2 sequences are SEHNR and FQNEAQ (reference sequence). CDR3 size: 14 residues. Deletions cut 5 bases from V and 8 bases from J, with 13 bases between. CDR3 amino acids: CASSPQGADSPLHF. CDR3 nucleotides: TGTGCCAGCAGCCCACAAGGGGCTGATTCACCCCTCCACTTT.

This chain links TRBV4-2 with TRBJ2-1, with D tentatively TRBD2 (6 bases). V lost 3 bases to trimming and J lost 0 bases, with 15 bases between them. Germline values: CDR1 LGHNA, CDR2 YNFKEQ. This CDR3 is built from 17 residues. CDR3 nucleotide sequence: TGTGCCAGCAGCCAGTTAACTAGCCGAAGCTCCTACAATGAGCAGTTCTTC. It specifies CASSQLTSRSSYNEQFF.

At least ten counts were recorded for this clone. The V and J genes are TRBV27 and TRBJ2-7, with TRBD2 as a possible D gene (6 bases). From germline, CDR1 is MNHEY and CDR2 SMNVEV (reference sequence). V lost 8 bases and J lost 4, with 15 bases in between. CDR3 length equals 13 residues. CDR3 sequence: CASGRGGGYEQYF. In DNA, the CDR3 is TGTGCCAGCGGGCGGGGAGGAGGTTACGAGCAGTACTTC.

The chain couples TRBV29-1 to TRBJ1-1; possibly TRBD1 for D (6 bases). Per germline, CDR1 SQVTM and CDR2 ANQGSEA. The CDR3 length is 12 residues. CDR3 residues: CSCGQQNTEAFF. The CDR3 DNA reads as TGCAGTTGTGGACAGCAGAACACTGAAGCTTTCTTT.